This T cell receptor beta chain was found in a study of OX40 agonist ivuxolimab in advanced cancers. Findings of the study overall: Within 6 weeks, CD4+ and CD8+ blood T cells expanded clonally at 0.1 to 3.0 mg/kg.

Of note for this clone: The antigen remains undetermined.

This CDR3 contains 15 residues. Germline loops: CDR1 SQVTM, CDR2 ANQGSEA. The V and J ends lost 3 bases and 4 bases, in that order; junction bases with no gene match: 10. Profiled with immunoSEQ multiplex PCR; TCRdb holds only in-frame clones, not every one. The repertoire consists of almost 90,000 clones, with roughly 88% occurring once and the leading ten covering over 0.65%. The chain uses TRBV29-1 and TRBJ1-1; TRBD1 matches at 8 bases. The sequence derives from an adult with an advanced solid tumor such as melanoma, head and neck, liver or kidney cancer. The starting material was CD4+ or CD8+ T cells sorted from blood, obtained in a trial of the OX40 agonist ivuxolimab. The CDR3 DNA reads TGCAGCGTTGACAGGGGGCTGTTCAGGGGCACTGAAGCTTTCTTT. Residues: CSVDRGLFRGTEAFF.